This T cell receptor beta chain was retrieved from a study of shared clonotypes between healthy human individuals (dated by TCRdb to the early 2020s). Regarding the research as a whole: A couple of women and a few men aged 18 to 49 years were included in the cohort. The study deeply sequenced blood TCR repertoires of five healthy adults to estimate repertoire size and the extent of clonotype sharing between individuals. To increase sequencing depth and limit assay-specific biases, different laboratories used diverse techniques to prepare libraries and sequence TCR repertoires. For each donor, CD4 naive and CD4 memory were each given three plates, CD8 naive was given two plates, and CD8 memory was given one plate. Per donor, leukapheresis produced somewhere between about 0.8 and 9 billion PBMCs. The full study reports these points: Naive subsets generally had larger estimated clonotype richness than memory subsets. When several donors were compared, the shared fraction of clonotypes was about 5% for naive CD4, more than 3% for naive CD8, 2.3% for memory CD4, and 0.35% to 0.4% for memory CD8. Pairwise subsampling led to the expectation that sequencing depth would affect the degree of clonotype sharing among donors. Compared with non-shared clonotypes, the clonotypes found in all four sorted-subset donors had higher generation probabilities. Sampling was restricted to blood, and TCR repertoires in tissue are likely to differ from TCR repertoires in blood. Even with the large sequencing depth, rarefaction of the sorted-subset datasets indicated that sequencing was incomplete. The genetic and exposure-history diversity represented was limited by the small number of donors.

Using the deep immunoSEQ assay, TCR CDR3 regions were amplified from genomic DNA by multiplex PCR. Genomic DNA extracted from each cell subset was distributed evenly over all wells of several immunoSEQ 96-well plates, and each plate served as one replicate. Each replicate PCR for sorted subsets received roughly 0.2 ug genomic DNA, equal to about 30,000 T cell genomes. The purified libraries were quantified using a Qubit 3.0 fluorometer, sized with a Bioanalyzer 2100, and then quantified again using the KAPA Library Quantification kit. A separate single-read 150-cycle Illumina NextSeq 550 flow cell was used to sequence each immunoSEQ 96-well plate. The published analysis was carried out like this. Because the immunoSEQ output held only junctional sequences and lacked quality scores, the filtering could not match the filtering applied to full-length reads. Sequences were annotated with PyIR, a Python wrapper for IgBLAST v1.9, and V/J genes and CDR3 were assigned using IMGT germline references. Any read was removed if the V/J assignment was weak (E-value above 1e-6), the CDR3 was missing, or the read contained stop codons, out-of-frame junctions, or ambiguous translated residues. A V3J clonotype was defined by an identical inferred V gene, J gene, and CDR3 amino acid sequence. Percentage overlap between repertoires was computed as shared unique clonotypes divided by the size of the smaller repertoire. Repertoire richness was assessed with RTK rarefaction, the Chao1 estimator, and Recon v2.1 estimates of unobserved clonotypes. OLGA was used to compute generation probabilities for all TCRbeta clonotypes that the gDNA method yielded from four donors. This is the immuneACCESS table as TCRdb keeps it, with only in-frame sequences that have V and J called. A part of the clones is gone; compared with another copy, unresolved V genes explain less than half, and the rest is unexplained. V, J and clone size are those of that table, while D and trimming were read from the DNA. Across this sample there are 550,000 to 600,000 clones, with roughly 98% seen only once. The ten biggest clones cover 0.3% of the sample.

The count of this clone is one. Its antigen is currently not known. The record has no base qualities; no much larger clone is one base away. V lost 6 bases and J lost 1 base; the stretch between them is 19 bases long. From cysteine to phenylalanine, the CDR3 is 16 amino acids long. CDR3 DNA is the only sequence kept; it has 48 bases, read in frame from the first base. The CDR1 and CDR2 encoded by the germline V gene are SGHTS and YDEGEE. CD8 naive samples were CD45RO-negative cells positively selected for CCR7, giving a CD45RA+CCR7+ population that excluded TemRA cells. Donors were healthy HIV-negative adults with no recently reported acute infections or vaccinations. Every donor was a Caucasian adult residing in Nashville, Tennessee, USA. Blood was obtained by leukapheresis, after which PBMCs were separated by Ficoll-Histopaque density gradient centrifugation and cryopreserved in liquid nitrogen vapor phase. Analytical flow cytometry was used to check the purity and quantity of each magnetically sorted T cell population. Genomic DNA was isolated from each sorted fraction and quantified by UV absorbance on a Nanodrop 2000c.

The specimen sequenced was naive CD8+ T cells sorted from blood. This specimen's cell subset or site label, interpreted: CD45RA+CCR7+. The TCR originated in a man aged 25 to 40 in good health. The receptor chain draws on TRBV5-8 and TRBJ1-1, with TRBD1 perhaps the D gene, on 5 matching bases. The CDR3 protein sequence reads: CASKKPWGGTNTEAFF. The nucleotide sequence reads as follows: TGTGCCAGCAAAAAACCATGGGGGGGGACGAACACTGAAGCTTTCTTT.